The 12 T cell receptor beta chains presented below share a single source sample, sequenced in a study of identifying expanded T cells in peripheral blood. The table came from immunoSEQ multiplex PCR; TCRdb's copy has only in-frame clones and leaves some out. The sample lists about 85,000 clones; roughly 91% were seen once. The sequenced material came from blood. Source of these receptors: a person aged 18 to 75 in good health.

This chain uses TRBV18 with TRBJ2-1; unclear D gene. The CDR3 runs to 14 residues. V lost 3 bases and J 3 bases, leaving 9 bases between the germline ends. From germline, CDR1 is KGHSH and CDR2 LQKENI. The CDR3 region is CASSPTTGYNEQFF. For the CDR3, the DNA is TGTGCCAGCTCACCCACGACCGGCTACAATGAGCAGTTCTTC. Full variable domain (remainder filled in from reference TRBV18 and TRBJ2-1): NAGVMQNPRHLVRRRGQEARLRCSPMKGHSHVYWYRQLPEEGLKFMVYLQKENIIDESGMPKERFSAEFPKEGPSILRIQQVVRGDSAAYFCASSPTTGYNEQFFGPGTRLTVL.

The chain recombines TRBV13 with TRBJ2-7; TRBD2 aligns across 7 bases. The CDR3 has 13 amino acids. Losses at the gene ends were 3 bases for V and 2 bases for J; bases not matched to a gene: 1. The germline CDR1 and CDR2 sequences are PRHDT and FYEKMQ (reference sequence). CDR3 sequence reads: CASSLGGTYEQYF. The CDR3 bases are TGTGCCAGCAGCTTGGGGGGGACCTACGAGCAGTACTTC.

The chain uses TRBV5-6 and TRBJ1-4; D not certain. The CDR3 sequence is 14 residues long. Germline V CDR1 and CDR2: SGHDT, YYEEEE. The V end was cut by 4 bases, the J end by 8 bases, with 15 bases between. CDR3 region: CASSLGGLVEKLFF. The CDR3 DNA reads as TGTGCCAGCAGCCTGGGAGGTTTAGTCGAAAAACTGTTTTTT.

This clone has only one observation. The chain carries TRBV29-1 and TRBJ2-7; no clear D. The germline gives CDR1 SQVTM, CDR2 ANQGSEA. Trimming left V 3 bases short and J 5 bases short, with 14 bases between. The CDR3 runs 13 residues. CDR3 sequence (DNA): TGCAGCGTTGATGGGGTGGCAGGAGACGAGCAGTACTTC. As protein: CSVDGVAGDEQYF.

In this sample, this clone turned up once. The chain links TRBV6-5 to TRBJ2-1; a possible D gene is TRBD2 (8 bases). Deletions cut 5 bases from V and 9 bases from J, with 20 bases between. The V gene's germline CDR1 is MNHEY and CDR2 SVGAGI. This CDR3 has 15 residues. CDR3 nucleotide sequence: TGTGCCAGCAGTCCCCGGGAGGGGGCTGGGGCTGAGCAGTTCTTC. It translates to CASSPREGAGAEQFF.

The CDR3, as DNA: TGTGCCAGCAGCCTAGGGACAGGGGTCCTCTATGGCTACACCTTC. It yields the protein CASSLGTGVLYGYTF. This chain connects TRBV28 to TRBJ1-2; the match to TRBD1 covers 10 bases. Trimming at V came to 6 bases and at J to 4 bases, leaving 8 bases not matched to a gene. The CDR3 has 15 residues. Germline V lookup: CDR1 MDHEN, CDR2 SYDVKM.

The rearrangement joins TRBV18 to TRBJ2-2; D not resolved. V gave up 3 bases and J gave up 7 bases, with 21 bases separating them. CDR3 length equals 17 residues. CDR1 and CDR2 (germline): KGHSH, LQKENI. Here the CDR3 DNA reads TGTGCCAGCTCACCGGGTCTGAACGAATTTCACAGCGGGGAGCTGTTTTTT. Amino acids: CASSPGLNEFHSGELFF. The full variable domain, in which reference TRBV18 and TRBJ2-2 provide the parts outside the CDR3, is NAGVMQNPRHLVRRRGQEARLRCSPMKGHSHVYWYRQLPEEGLKFMVYLQKENIIDESGMPKERFSAEFPKEGPSILRIQQVVRGDSAAYFCASSPGLNEFHSGELFFGEGSRLTVL.

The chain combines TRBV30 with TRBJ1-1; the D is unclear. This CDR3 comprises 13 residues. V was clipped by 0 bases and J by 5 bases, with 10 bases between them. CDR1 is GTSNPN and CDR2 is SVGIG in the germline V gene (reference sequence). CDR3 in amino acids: CAWSVIQKTEAFF. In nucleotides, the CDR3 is TGTGCCTGGAGTGTAATACAGAAAACTGAAGCTTTCTTT.

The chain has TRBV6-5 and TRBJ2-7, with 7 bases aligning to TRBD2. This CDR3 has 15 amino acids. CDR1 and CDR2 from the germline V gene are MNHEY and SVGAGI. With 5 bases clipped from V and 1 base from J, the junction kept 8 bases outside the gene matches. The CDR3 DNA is TGTGCCAGCAGTCCCTCCCCGGGGGGTTCCTACGAGCAGTACTTC. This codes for CASSPSPGGSYEQYF.

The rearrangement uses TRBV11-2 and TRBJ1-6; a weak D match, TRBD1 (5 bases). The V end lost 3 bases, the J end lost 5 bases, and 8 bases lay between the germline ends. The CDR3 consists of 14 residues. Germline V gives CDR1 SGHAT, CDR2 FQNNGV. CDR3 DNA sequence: TGTGCCAGCAGCTTTGGGGGGGATAATTCACCCCTCCACTTT. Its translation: CASSFGGDNSPLHF.

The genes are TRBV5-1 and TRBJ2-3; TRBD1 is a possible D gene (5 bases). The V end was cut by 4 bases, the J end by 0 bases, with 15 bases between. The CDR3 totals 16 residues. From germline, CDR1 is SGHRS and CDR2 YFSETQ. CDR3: CASSQRPTVSTDTQYF. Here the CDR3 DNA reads TGCGCCAGCAGCCAACGGCCGACAGTGAGCACAGATACGCAGTATTTT.

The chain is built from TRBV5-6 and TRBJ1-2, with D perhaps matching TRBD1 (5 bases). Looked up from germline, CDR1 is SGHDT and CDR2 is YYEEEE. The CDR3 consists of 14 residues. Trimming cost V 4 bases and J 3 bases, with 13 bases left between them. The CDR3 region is CASSPWWGDYGYTF. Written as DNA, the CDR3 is TGTGCCAGCAGCCCTTGGTGGGGCGACTATGGCTACACCTTC.